The rows below give T cell receptor beta chains drawn from one sample of a study of CD8 T cells in Susac syndrome. TCRdb reprocessed the immunoSEQ multiplex PCR reads via MiXCR and lists one record per CDR3 protein. The sample yields around 280,000 distinct CDR3 sequences, roughly 81% seen once. Sequencing input: CD8+ T cells from PBMCs. Every receptor here comes from a human donor with multiple sclerosis. Both conserved end residues are part of each CDR3. Fields, in order: clone size, D gene, J gene, V gene, CDR3 protein, CDR3 DNA. A D gene is named only where the DNA matches it firmly. The size entry is marked missing in some rows and otherwise reads once, few, many or a size class.

.	TRBD1	TRBJ1-1	TRBV7-9	CASSARDRLNTEAFF	TGTGCCAGCAGCGCCCGGGACAGGCTGAACACTGAAGCTTTCTTT
once	.	TRBJ1-3	TRBV29-1	CSVFRGSGNTIYF	TGCAGCGTTTTTAGAGGATCTGGAAACACCATATATTTT
.	.	TRBJ1-3	TRBV5-4	CASSYGTDSGNTIYF	TGTGCCAGCAGCTACGGGACGGACTCTGGAAACACCATATATTTT
.	.	TRBJ2-1	TRBV11-2	CASSYNRNEQFF	TGTGCCAGCAGCTATAACAGAAATGAGCAGTTCTTC
.	.	TRBJ1-5	TRBV7-9	CASSLGGEAQGPQHF	TGTGCCAGCAGCTTAGGGGGGGAGGCACAGGGTCCCCAGCATTTT
few	.	TRBJ1-4	TRBV5-6	CASQGSGYEKLFF	TGTGCCAGCCAGGGATCGGGATACGAAAAACTGTTTTTT
.	.	TRBJ2-5	TRBV7-3	CASSLRGPSVQETQYF	TGTGCCAGCAGCTTACGGGGGCCGTCGGTCCAAGAGACCCAGTACTTC
.	.	TRBJ2-7	TRBV30	CAWSVHSPIYEQYF	TGTGCCTGGAGTGTACATAGTCCCATCTACGAGCAGTACTTC
.	TRBD2	TRBJ2-1	TRBV15	CATSRLAGNEQFF	TGTGCCACCAGCAGGCTAGCGGGGAATGAGCAGTTCTTC
.	TRBD2	TRBJ2-3	TRBV6-5	CASSYSNVGGGRTDTQYF	TGTGCCAGCAGTTACTCGAACGTCGGGGGGGGTAGGACAGATACGCAGTATTTT
few	.	TRBJ2-1	TRBV9	CASSSRGGTFF	TGTGCCAGCAGCTCTAGAGGGGGAACGTTCTTC
.	TRBD1	TRBJ2-7	TRBV27	CASKRPGQGYNEQYF	TGTGCCAGCAAAAGACCGGGACAGGGGTACAACGAGCAGTACTTC
few	.	TRBJ2-7	TRBV3-1	CASSQDRTGEQYF	TGTGCCAGCAGCCAAGATCGGACGGGCGAGCAGTACTTC
.	.	TRBJ2-2	TRBV13	CASSSLGAEGNTGELFF	TGTGCCAGCAGCTCCTTGGGGGCGGAGGGGAACACCGGGGAGCTGTTTTTT
.	.	TRBJ1-1	TRBV9	CASSVDEGTGSAFF	TGTGCCAGCAGCGTAGACGAGGGAACGGGGTCAGCTTTCTTT
.	.	TRBJ1-2	TRBV30	CAWITGAADYTF	TGTGCCTGGATAACTGGGGCAGCTGACTACACCTTC
.	.	TRBJ1-1	TRBV28	CATESPGRKAFF	TGTGCCACCGAAAGCCCGGGACGAAAAGCTTTCTTT
.	TRBD1	TRBJ1-2	TRBV29-1	CSVVWGKGADGYTF	TGCAGCGTTGTGTGGGGAAAGGGGGCGGATGGCTACACCTTC
once	TRBD1	TRBJ1-6	TRBV27	CASRHTGGNNSPLHF	TGTGCCAGCAGACACACAGGGGGCAATAATTCACCCCTCCACTTT
.	.	TRBJ2-2	TRBV29-1	CSVYGATTNTGELFF	TGCAGCGTTTACGGGGCAACAACGAACACCGGGGAGCTGTTTTTT
.	.	TRBJ1-5	TRBV27	CASRGLGVSNQPQHF	TGTGCCAGCAGGGGGCTCGGGGTTAGCAATCAGCCCCAGCATTTT
.	.	TRBJ1-1	TRBV30	CAWMVGAVEAFF	TGTGCCTGGATGGTGGGGGCAGTTGAAGCTTTCTTT
.	.	TRBJ2-2	TRBV6-5	CASALGTNTGELFF	TGTGCCAGCGCCCTGGGAACGAACACCGGGGAGCTGTTTTTT
few	TRBD2	TRBJ2-7	TRBV9	CASSVSGSHEQYF	TGTGCCAGCAGCGTAAGCGGGAGCCACGAGCAGTACTTC
.	.	TRBJ2-2	TRBV28	CASSLYGGHREDTGELFF	TGTGCCAGCAGTTTATATGGGGGTCACAGGGAGGACACCGGGGAGCTGTTTTTT
once	.	TRBJ2-5	TRBV11-2	CASSLGASPQETQYF	TGTGCCAGCAGCTTAGGGGCTTCCCCACAAGAGACCCAGTACTTC
.	.	TRBJ2-3	TRBV20-1	CSARRGGSSSDTQYF	TGCAGTGCTAGACGAGGGGGATCCTCCTCAGATACGCAGTATTTT
few	.	TRBJ2-1	TRBV5-1	CASSLGRDFPYNEQFF	TGCGCCAGCAGCTTAGGGCGGGACTTCCCCTACAATGAGCAGTTCTTC
.	.	TRBJ2-1	TRBV5-6	CASSSRGYEQFF	TGTGCCAGCAGCTCCAGAGGCTATGAGCAGTTCTTC
.	TRBD2	TRBJ2-1	TRBV4-1	CASSQLAGGPDEQFF	TGCGCCAGCAGCCAACTAGCGGGAGGGCCCGATGAGCAGTTCTTC
few	.	TRBJ1-5	TRBV4-1	CASSQGGGGYQPQHF	TGCGCCAGCAGCCAAGGTGGGGGCGGTTATCAGCCCCAGCATTTT
.	TRBD2	TRBJ2-7	TRBV27	CASSSSREALYEQYF	TGTGCCAGCAGTTCATCGCGGGAGGCCCTCTACGAGCAGTACTTC
.	TRBD1	TRBJ1-2	TRBV5-1	CASSLGQGVSYTF	TGCGCCAGCAGCTTGGGACAGGGTGTAAGCTACACCTTC
.	TRBD1	TRBJ1-2	TRBV12-3/TRBV12-4	CASSPDREGYGYTF	TGTGCCAGCAGTCCGGACAGGGAGGGCTATGGCTACACCTTC
.	.	TRBJ2-3	TRBV10-1	CASSDGGSTDTQYF	TGCGCCAGCAGTGACGGAGGCAGCACAGATACGCAGTATTTT
.	.	TRBJ2-1	TRBV5-4	CASSLRQGPYNEQFF	TGTGCCAGCAGCTTGAGGCAGGGCCCCTACAATGAGCAGTTCTTC
.	.	TRBJ2-3	TRBV20-1	CSARTTEIADTQYF	TGCAGTGCTAGGACTACAGAAATAGCAGATACGCAGTATTTT
.	.	TRBJ2-1	TRBV27	CASSLSISGEQFF	TGTGCCAGCAGTTTATCGATAAGCGGTGAGCAGTTCTTC
.	.	TRBJ2-2	TRBV7-9	CASSFGTTGELFF	TGTGCCAGCAGCTTTGGCACCACCGGGGAGCTGTTTTTT
.	.	TRBJ2-7	TRBV11-1	CASSFHPTQPRGKMIASYEQYF	TGTGCCAGCAGCTTCCACCCCACACAGCCGCGCGGTAAGATGATAGCGTCCTACGAGCAGTACTTC
.	TRBD1	TRBJ1-2	TRBV7-9	CASRDGQGPLYGYTF	TGTGCCAGCAGGGACGGACAGGGTCCCCTCTATGGCTACACCTTC
.	.	TRBJ2-3	TRBV7-7	CASSLDRGTDTQYF	TGTGCTAGCAGCCTCGATCGAGGGACAGATACGCAGTATTTT